These 8 T cell receptor beta chains were sequenced from one sample in a study of cytomegalovirus exposure and HLA in healthy donors. The PCR had 60 Vbeta and 13 Jbeta primers. Measured with immunoSEQ multiplex PCR; TCRdb has only the in-frame clones, and not every one. The repertoire includes about 160,000 clones, roughly four fifths of them detected once, and more than 7% sits in the top ten. The sequenced sample was PBMCs. The receptors come from a male donor in good health and CMV-seropositive.

The chain recombines TRBV2 with TRBJ2-7, with 8 bases lining up with TRBD1. CDR1 SNHLY and CDR2 FYNNEI come from the germline V gene. CDR3 length: 15 residues. The V segment lost 7 bases and the J segment 3 bases; nucleotides outside the gene matches: 11. CDR3 loop: CASTKGQGGFYEQYF. The CDR3 bases are TGTGCCAGCACCAAAGGACAGGGCGGCTTCTACGAGCAGTACTTC.

The chain is built from TRBV7-5 and TRBJ1-2; the D call in the table, TRBD1, was not verified against the DNA. TRBV7-5 is classified as a pseudogene. The length of the CDR3 is 16 residues. The CDR3 coding sequence is TGTGTCAGAAGCTCAGGGGAGCAGGGGTTGGCCTATGGCTACACCTTC. Protein: CVRSSGEQGLAYGYTF.

V usage is TRBV27 and J usage is TRBJ1-5; 8 bases match TRBD1. The V gene end was trimmed by 11 bases and the J gene end by 4 bases; junction bases not matched to a gene: 4. Germline values: CDR1 MNHEY, CDR2 SMNVEV (reference sequence). The CDR3 consists of 12 residues. The CDR3 nucleotides are TGTGCCCTCGGACAGGGAAATCAGCCCCAGCATTTT. Translated, it gives CALGQGNQPQHF.

This clone appeared once. V usage is TRBV18 and J usage is TRBJ1-5, with 8 bases that match TRBD1. The trim removed 3 bases at V and 5 bases at J, leaving 3 bases unmatched. The germline V gene has CDR1 KGHSH and CDR2 LQKENI. The CDR3 spans 14 residues. CDR3 residues: CASSPGQGHQPQHF. CDR3 nucleotide sequence: TGTGCCAGCTCACCTGGACAGGGTCATCAGCCCCAGCATTTT. The full variable domain, with the rest looked up from reference TRBV18 and TRBJ1-5, is NAGVMQNPRHLVRRRGQEARLRCSPMKGHSHVYWYRQLPEEGLKFMVYLQKENIIDESGMPKERFSAEFPKEGPSILRIQQVVRGDSAAYFCASSPGQGHQPQHFGDGTRLSIL.

The rearrangement links TRBV19 to TRBJ2-2; a possible D gene is TRBD1 (5 bases). The CDR3 length is 13 residues. Looked up from germline, CDR1 is LNHDA and CDR2 is SQIVND (reference sequence). V lost 3 bases, J lost 5 bases, and 7 bases lay in between. In DNA, the CDR3 is TGTGCCAGTAGTATTAGGGGAACCGGGGAGCTGTTTTTT. Protein: CASSIRGTGELFF.

This chain connects TRBV28 to TRBJ2-3; D may be TRBD2 (6 bases). The CDR3 runs 14 residues. Germline V CDR1 and CDR2: MDHEN, SYDVKM. Trimming took off 6 bases at V and 2 bases at J, with 12 bases between the two ends. The CDR3 region is CASRPGTFTDTQYF. CDR3 nucleotide sequence: TGTGCCAGCAGACCCGGGACTTTCACAGATACGCAGTATTTT.

The chain recombines TRBV10-3 with TRBJ2-1; D is unresolved. With 0 bases removed from V and 7 bases from J, the gap between germline ends came to 13 bases. Germline-derived CDR1 and CDR2 are ENHRY and SYGVKD. CDR3 size: 15 residues. The CDR3 region has the DNA TGTGCCATCAGTGAGTCGACCGGTCTCGGGAATGAGCAGTTCTTC. Protein product: CAISESTGLGNEQFF.

V and J are TRBV11-2 and TRBJ2-7; D is uncertain. V shed 4 bases and J shed 0 bases, with 4 bases lying between them. This CDR3 is built from 12 residues. Germline V gene sequence: CDR1 SGHAT, CDR2 FQNNGV. CDR3 DNA sequence: TGTGCCAGCAGCTGGAGCTCCTACGAGCAGTACTTC. Translation gives CASSWSSYEQYF.